The clone carrying this T cell receptor beta chain turned up a few times. Its antigen is not known. CDR3 size: 14 residues. The germline V gene has CDR1 DFQATT and CDR2 SNEGSKA (reference sequence). Trimming removed 6 bases from V and 4 bases from J; junction bases left unmatched: 9. It was RNA transcripts that yielded the amplified TCR beta CDR3 regions. HTBI primers drove first-round RT-PCR of the TCR CDR3. TCRdb re-analysed the multiplex PCR reads in MiXCR, keeping a single row per CDR3 protein. The sample consists of hundreds of thousands of distinct CDR3 sequences, just under 45% of them appearing once. The data were taken from a study of T cells in Graves' hyperthyroidism and ophthalmopathy. Findings and limits, study-wide: Ophthalmopathy cases were set apart from stable hyperthyroidism by a 13 V-J model. Most thyroid-expanded clonotypes above 0.001 were also found in blood.

The sequenced sample consisted of peripheral blood or thyroid tissue (not recorded which). The source is an adult man with Graves' disease, either hyperthyroidism or ophthalmopathy (not recorded which). V and J are TRBV20-1 and TRBJ2-5; 9 bases line up with TRBD2. The DNA of the CDR3 is TGCAGTGCAACCAAGGGACTAGCCCCAGAGACCCAGTACTTC. Translation: CSATKGLAPETQYF.